The source of this T cell receptor beta chain is a study of read filtering for tumor transcriptome and immune sequencing. For the study at large: DNase treatment preceded whole-transcriptome library preparation. Findings of the study overall: RNA-seq captured clonotypes less deeply and reliably than IR-seq.

This clonotype appeared many times. No antigen is known for it. CDR1 and CDR2 (germline): DFQATT, SNEGSKA (reference sequence). CDR3 length: 15 amino acids. The ends lost 3 bases at V and 6 bases at J; junction bases unmatched: 13. This library used around 0.4 ug RNA and molecular barcoded adaptors spanning alpha/delta and beta/gamma chains. Each CDR3 protein is one row after TCRdb ran MiXCR on the reads. Among some 48,000 distinct CDR3 sequences listed, roughly a fifth were seen once. The rearrangement uses TRBV20-1 and TRBJ2-7, with TRBD2 matching over 8 bases. The source is a donor at least 40 years old with multiple myeloma. Sequenced input: a population of CD138-negative cells sorted from bone marrow. The CDR3 nucleotides read TGCAGTGCTAGCGGTGGGCGGGGGGTCGATTTCGAGCAGTACTTC. Residues: CSASGGRGVDFEQYF.